Each of the 25 T cell receptor beta chains below was sequenced from the same sample in a study of shared clonotypes between healthy human individuals. Using immunoSEQ multiplex PCR, the repertoire was profiled, and TCRdb retains in-frame clones only, with some absent. Among approximately 720,000 clones listed, approximately 75% were seen once. The sample comprised memory CD4+ T cells sorted from blood. Subset meaning: CD45RA-negative fraction. All receptors come from a woman aged 25 to 39 in good health.

This clone was seen a single time. Here the CDR3 reads CASSLGWGYEQYF. The CDR3 nucleotides are TGTGCCAGCAGCTTAGGGTGGGGTTACGAGCAGTACTTC. This rearrangement joins TRBV7-3 to TRBJ2-7; D remains unclear. The ends were cut back, 2 bases at V and 4 bases at J, with 9 bases in the middle. The CDR3 spans 13 residues. Germline CDR1 is SGHTA and CDR2 is FQGTGA.

This chain links TRBV6-6 with TRBJ2-3; maybe TRBD1 (5 bases). V lost 6 bases and J 3 bases, leaving 7 bases between the germline ends. Germline CDR1 MNHNY, CDR2 SVGAGI (reference sequence). This CDR3 is built from 12 residues. The CDR3 bases are TGTGCCAGCAGAAAGGGGACAGATACGCAGTATTTT. Translation gives CASRKGTDTQYF.

V and J are TRBV11-2 and TRBJ2-1, with D uncertain. CDR3 length: 16 residues. Trimming stripped 0 bases from V and 5 bases from J, with 14 bases between. CDR1 is SGHAT, CDR2 FQNNGV, per germline. CDR3 sequence: CASSLDPPPLDNEQFF. CDR3 coding DNA: TGTGCCAGCAGCTTAGATCCCCCCCCGCTGGACAATGAGCAGTTCTTC.

The sample holds a few counts of this clone. The chain combines TRBV30 with TRBJ2-1; no clear D. The germline gives CDR1 GTSNPN, CDR2 SVGIG (reference sequence). V lost 0 bases and J 4 bases, leaving 10 bases between the germline ends. The CDR3 loop spans 14 amino acids. The chain's CDR3 is CAWSVSQFYNEQFF. The CDR3 nucleotides are TGTGCCTGGAGTGTAAGTCAGTTTTACAATGAGCAGTTCTTC.

The chain uses TRBV19 and TRBJ1-4; D gene unclear. The CDR3 runs 15 residues. The V gene's germline CDR1 is LNHDA and CDR2 SQIVND (reference sequence). Trimming pared 3 bases from V and 7 bases from J, leaving 15 bases between. The DNA of the CDR3 is TGTGCCAGTAGTATTACCGCTGTCGAGGGTGAAAAACTGTTTTTT. Translating gives CASSITAVEGEKLFF.

This sequence joins TRBV7-8 and TRBJ2-1; D is possibly TRBD1 or TRBD2 (5 bases each). This CDR3 has 13 amino acids. Germline V gene sequence: CDR1 SGHVS, CDR2 FQNEAQ. V lost 6 bases to trimming and J lost 10 bases, with 16 bases between them. The chain's CDR3 is CASRLTQGGEQFF. Here the CDR3 DNA reads TGTGCCAGCAGACTTACTCAGGGCGGGGAGCAGTTCTTC.

The rearrangement joins TRBV28 to TRBJ1-3; a weak D match, TRBD1 (5 bases). V shed 4 bases and J shed 0 bases, with 10 bases lying between them. The CDR3 spans 15 residues. Germline-derived CDR1 and CDR2 are MDHEN and SYDVKM. CDR3 loop: CASSYSGGSGNTIYF. The CDR3 coding sequence is TGTGCCAGCAGTTACTCTGGGGGCTCTGGAAACACCATATATTTT.

This clone has only a few counts. The genes are TRBV18 and TRBJ2-1; no firm D call. Deletions cut 0 bases from V and 0 bases from J, with 21 bases between. The CDR3 has 20 amino acids. CDR1 and CDR2 from the germline V gene are KGHSH and LQKENI. The CDR3 loop is CASSPPFLTEPIRSYNEQFF. The CDR3 DNA is TGTGCCAGCTCACCACCCTTCCTGACGGAACCGATTCGCTCCTACAATGAGCAGTTCTTC.

This clone was found many times. The CDR3 DNA sequence: TGTGCCAGCAGTCCCTCCGGACAGGAGAAGATGGCCAATCAGCCCCAGCATTTT. Translation gives CASSPSGQEKMANQPQHF. V and J are TRBV25-1 and TRBJ1-5; the match to TRBD1 covers 7 bases. The V and J ends lost 5 bases and 3 bases, in that order; junction bases with no gene match: 16. Germline loops: CDR1 MGHDK, CDR2 SYGVNS. CDR3 length equals 18 residues. Full variable domain (rest looked up from reference TRBV25-1 and TRBJ1-5): EADIYQTPRYLVIGTGKKITLECSQTMGHDKMYWYQQDPGMELHLIHYSYGVNSTEKGDLSSESTVSRIRTEHFPLTLESARPSHTSQYLCASSPSGQEKMANQPQHFGDGTRLSIL.

The J gene is TRBJ2-5, the V gene TRBV19; D remains ambiguous. Trimming removed 1 base at V and 7 bases at J, with 16 bases between. The CDR3 length is 15 residues. Germline assignment: CDR1 LNHDA and CDR2 SQIVND (reference sequence). The CDR3, as DNA: TGTGCCAGTAGTATAGCCGTGACATGGGAAGGGACCCAGTACTTC. This sequence encodes CASSIAVTWEGTQYF.

The V call is TRBV19, the J call TRBJ2-2; 7 bases line up with TRBD2. The CDR3 has 14 amino acids. Trimming took 6 bases from V and 3 from J; bases not matched to a gene: 4. Germline CDR1 LNHDA, CDR2 SQIVND (reference sequence). In DNA form, the CDR3 reads TGTGCCAGTAGGGCGGGAGAGCACACCGGGGAGCTGTTTTTT. This translates into CASRAGEHTGELFF.

This clone was seen only a few times. The chain is built from TRBV18 and TRBJ1-5; maybe TRBD1 (6 bases). The germline V gene has CDR1 KGHSH and CDR2 LQKENI. V lost 6 bases and J lost 9, with 18 bases in between. CDR3 length equals 14 residues. CDR3 in amino acids: CASSRGGREAPQHF. CDR3 sequence (DNA): TGTGCCAGCTCGAGAGGGGGACGCGAAGCGCCCCAGCATTTT.

This clone was counted ten times or more. V is TRBV27 and J is TRBJ1-2; TRBD1 matches 7 bases. The germline CDR1 and CDR2 sequences are MNHEY and SMNVEV (reference sequence). This CDR3 spans 12 amino acids. Trimming at V came to 6 bases and at J to 5 bases, leaving 3 bases not matched to a gene. CDR3 loop: CASSYRGYGYTF. CDR3 nucleotides: TGTGCCAGCAGCTACAGGGGTTATGGCTACACCTTC.

V is TRBV11-2 and J is TRBJ2-1, with 10 bases identical to TRBD2. CDR1 is SGHAT and CDR2 is FQNNGV in the germline V gene. Trimming took 5 bases from V and 4 from J; bases not matched to a gene: 5. The CDR3 extends over 15 amino acids. CDR3 in amino acids: CASSVGLAEYNEQFF. CDR3 bases: TGTGCCAGCAGCGTAGGACTAGCGGAATACAATGAGCAGTTCTTC.

In its sample, this clone was seen once. The chain couples TRBV7-2 to TRBJ2-4; D is uncertain. The CDR3 runs 14 residues. V dropped 3 bases and J dropped 0 bases, with 6 bases sitting between them. Germline V CDR1 and CDR2: SGHTA, FQGNSA. CDR3 in amino acids: CASSLILAKNIQYF. CDR3 coding DNA: TGTGCCAGCAGCTTGATTCTAGCCAAAAACATTCAGTACTTC.

The J gene is TRBJ2-7, the V gene TRBV19; 7 bases are a match to TRBD1. The CDR3 is made up of 13 amino acids. CDR1 and CDR2 from the germline V gene are LNHDA and SQIVND (reference sequence). The V and J ends lost 4 bases and 3 bases, in that order; junction bases with no gene match: 3. In DNA, the CDR3 is TGTGCCAGTAGTAGGGGACAGAACTACGAGCAGTACTTC. Translation gives CASSRGQNYEQYF.

This rearrangement joins TRBV18 to TRBJ2-5; D ambiguous. V lost 0 bases, J lost 2 bases, and 13 bases lay in between. CDR1 is KGHSH, CDR2 LQKENI, per germline. CDR3 length equals 16 residues. CDR3 region: CASSPPLGRVQETQYF. The CDR3 DNA is TGTGCCAGCTCACCACCTTTAGGCAGAGTACAAGAGACCCAGTACTTC.

The V gene is TRBV6-5, the J gene TRBJ1-1; D ambiguous. Trimming stripped 6 bases from V and 3 bases from J, with 11 bases between. CDR3 length equals 13 residues. CDR1 MNHEY and CDR2 SVGAGI come from the germline V gene. DNA of the CDR3: TGTGCCAGCAGGGAAAAGGCCTACACTGAAGCTTTCTTT. It translates to CASREKAYTEAFF.

Worth noting for this clone: The junction departs from germline at one end; a sequencing error may be responsible. The chain couples TRBV5-4 to TRBJ2-7; a weak D match, TRBD1 (6 bases). The germline V gene has CDR1 SGHNT and CDR2 YYREEE (reference sequence). The CDR3 has 13 amino acids. The chain's CDR3 is CASSLDRALGWDF. CDR3 coding DNA: TGTGCCAGCAGCTTGGACAGGGCCCTAGGATGGGACTTC. The full variable domain, with the rest looked up from reference TRBV5-4 and TRBJ2-7, is ETGVTQSPTHLIKTRGQQVTLRCSSQSGHNTVSWYQQALGQGPQFIFQYYREEENGRGNFPPRFSGLQFPNYSSELNVNALELDDSALYLCASSLDRALGWDFGPGTRLTVT.

In regard to this clone: The same CDR3 can be traced to other DNA sequences in this sample. V and J are TRBV5-1 and TRBJ2-1; no clear D. Germline CDR1 and CDR2: SGHRS and YFSETQ. V was cut by 4 bases and J by 0 bases, with 11 bases left in between. This CDR3 region has 15 residues. This CDR3 reads CASSKDVSSYNEQFF. Written as DNA, the CDR3 is TGCGCCAGCAGCAAGGACGTGAGCTCCTACAATGAGCAGTTCTTC.

The V call is TRBV5-4, the J call TRBJ1-4, with D hard to call. This CDR3 region has 12 residues. V lost 2 bases to trimming and J lost 6 bases, with 5 bases between them. Looked up from germline, CDR1 is SGHNT and CDR2 is YYREEE (reference sequence). CDR3 loop: CASSFGDEKLFF. Written as DNA, the CDR3 is TGTGCCAGCAGCTTCGGGGATGAAAAACTGTTTTTT.

This chain uses TRBV6-5 with TRBJ1-2; the D is unclear. The germline V gene has CDR1 MNHEY and CDR2 SVGAGI. Trimming removed 6 bases at V and 3 bases at J, with 8 bases between. The CDR3 runs 12 residues. The CDR3 loop is CASRSFDYGYTF. CDR3 bases: TGTGCCAGCAGGTCATTCGACTATGGCTACACCTTC.

The V call is TRBV7-2, the J call TRBJ2-7; D possibly corresponds to TRBD2 (6 bases). V gave up 3 bases and J gave up 0 bases, with 9 bases separating them. Germline CDR1 and CDR2: SGHTA and FQGNSA. The CDR3 extends over 14 amino acids. The chain's CDR3 is CASSFREFSYEQYF. Here the CDR3 DNA reads TGTGCCAGCAGCTTCCGGGAGTTCTCCTACGAGCAGTACTTC.

This clone was observed many times. This rearrangement joins TRBV5-4 to TRBJ2-2; 10 bases are shared with TRBD2. This CDR3 is 16 amino acids long. Trimming at V came to 1 base and at J to 3 bases, leaving 3 bases not matched to a gene. Germline V CDR1 and CDR2: SGHNT, YYREEE (reference sequence). CDR3 protein: CASSLNLAGDTGELFF. DNA of the CDR3: TGTGCCAGCAGCTTGAATCTAGCGGGGGACACCGGGGAGCTGTTTTTT.

V usage is TRBV11-3 and J usage is TRBJ2-5, with 7 nucleotides matching TRBD1. The CDR3 has 14 residues. Unmatched junction bases numbered 8, after V lost 5 bases and J lost 5 bases. Germline V gives CDR1 SGHNT, CDR2 YENEEA. This chain's CDR3 is CASSPGQPGETQYF. CDR3 nucleotides: TGTGCCAGCAGCCCGGGACAGCCCGGGGAGACCCAGTACTTC.